Only a few counts were recorded for the clone carrying this T cell receptor (beta chain). Its antigen is not identified. This record comes from a study of cytomegalovirus exposure and HLA in healthy donors. Overall study results and limits: Follow-up analysis later connected one missense variant in DCLRE1C with trimming of TCR beta V- and J-genes. Per a prior analysis, the majority of TCR beta V segments were productive roughly 87% or roughly 30% of the time. The authors later found most CMV-associated TCR beta chains appeared HLA-restricted.

This CDR3 region has 12 residues. Germline V gives CDR1 MGHDK, CDR2 SYGVNS. V was pared by 6 bases and J by 1 base, with 6 bases between. 13 Jbeta primers and 60 Vbeta primers were used for the PCR. TCRdb's table, derived via immunoSEQ multiplex PCR, lists solely in-frame clones and lacks some. The sample carries 250,000 to 350,000 clones, roughly 89% recorded once. The sequence came from a man aged 35 to 55 in good health and CMV-seropositive. Input material: PBMCs. V gene TRBV25-1 combines with J gene TRBJ1-2; TRBD1 might be the D (6 bases). CDR3 amino acids: CASRGHNYGYTF. CDR3 coding DNA: TGTGCCAGCAGGGGACATAACTATGGCTACACCTTC.